These T cell receptor beta chains were read from a single sample in a study of breast tumors, draining lymph nodes, adjacent tissues. TCRdb independently ran MiXCR on the multiplex PCR reads; one entry per CDR3 protein. The sample shows under 85,000 distinct CDR3 sequences, roughly 19% of them seen only once. Sequencing used axillary lymph node tissue. These receptors originate from a female donor with breast cancer. Some clones in this sample may be carry-over from other donors' samples. Both conserved end residues are part of each CDR3. Fields, in order: CDR3 protein, J gene, V gene.

CDR3 protein: CASSPWGTRGVYEQYF; J gene: TRBJ2-7; V gene: TRBV3-1
CDR3 protein: CASTPGTGANRPQHF; J gene: TRBJ1-5; V gene: TRBV6-1
CDR3 protein: CASSQDASGSRDLGETQYF; J gene: TRBJ2-5; V gene: TRBV3-2
CDR3 protein: CASSGLAGVPGAGQYF; J gene: TRBJ2-7; V gene: TRBV6-6
CDR3 protein: CASGGAYEQYF; J gene: TRBJ2-7; V gene: TRBV28
CDR3 protein: CASTGLVLGGELFF; J gene: TRBJ2-2; V gene: TRBV28
CDR3 protein: CASSQAPGTSGSSYNEQFF; J gene: TRBJ2-1; V gene: TRBV14
CDR3 protein: CASSEAYPISYEQYF; J gene: TRBJ2-7; V gene: TRBV2
CDR3 protein: CASKSSTSGGGTYNEQFF; J gene: TRBJ2-1; V gene: TRBV5-1
CDR3 protein: CASSYLTGTANYGYTF; J gene: TRBJ1-2; V gene: TRBV6-6
CDR3 protein: CSARAGYGYTF; J gene: TRBJ1-2; V gene: TRBV20-1
CDR3 protein: CASSFSRERPLFF; J gene: TRBJ2-2; V gene: TRBV7-8
CDR3 protein: CASSPSFGGKREQYF; J gene: TRBJ2-7; V gene: TRBV7-2
CDR3 protein: CSVEGTLGFPGAPTDTQYF; J gene: TRBJ2-3; V gene: TRBV29-1
CDR3 protein: CASSRGGPSYNEQFF; J gene: TRBJ2-1; V gene: TRBV12-3/TRBV12-4
CDR3 protein: CASHPSRASSGNTIYF; J gene: TRBJ1-3; V gene: TRBV12-3/TRBV12-4
CDR3 protein: CASSFPGRQGYTF; J gene: TRBJ1-2; V gene: TRBV5-4
CDR3 protein: CACSLEGATQETQYF; J gene: TRBJ2-5; V gene: TRBV7-2
CDR3 protein: CASSVGGTYNEQFF; J gene: TRBJ2-1; V gene: TRBV9
CDR3 protein: CACIGMGRELFF; J gene: TRBJ2-2; V gene: TRBV30
CDR3 protein: CASQNALHQPQHF; J gene: TRBJ1-5; V gene: TRBV6-1
CDR3 protein: CSAPGPLAENTQYF; J gene: TRBJ2-3; V gene: TRBV20-1
CDR3 protein: CASSNRVSGNTIYF; J gene: TRBJ1-3; V gene: TRBV7-9
CDR3 protein: CSDQGPYGGYTF; J gene: TRBJ1-2; V gene: TRBV29-1
CDR3 protein: CASSFQGRDTQHF; J gene: .; V gene: TRBV2
CDR3 protein: CASSTLFYRIKREDTQYF; J gene: TRBJ2-3; V gene: TRBV19
CDR3 protein: CAISKTSGRADTQYF; J gene: TRBJ2-3; V gene: TRBV10-3
CDR3 protein: CSGQGPRGNTIYF; J gene: TRBJ1-3; V gene: TRBV29-1
CDR3 protein: CASSERELAGNEQFF; J gene: TRBJ2-1; V gene: TRBV2
CDR3 protein: CASTTGSTGELFF; J gene: TRBJ2-2; V gene: TRBV6-1